A single sample is the source of the 7 T cell receptor beta chains below, sequenced in a study of blood T cells in healthy people across ages. Primed by a sample-barcoded 5' primer and a J-beta primer mix, a second PCR proceeded for about 7 to 11 cycles. TCRdb re-called the 5' RACE reads with MiXCR, one entry per CDR3 protein. The profile covers about 1.1 million distinct CDR3 sequences, with more than 30% appearing a single time and about 12% taken by the ten largest. The material sequenced was blood. All receptors derive from a man aged 18 to 30 in good health.

This clonotype was detected once. This sequence joins TRBV30 and TRBJ2-3, with 8 bases fitting TRBD2. Trimming at V came to 1 base and at J to 2 bases, leaving 8 bases not matched to a gene. This CDR3 is built from 16 residues. Germline V lookup: CDR1 GTSNPN, CDR2 SVGIG (reference sequence). The CDR3 is CAWSGSSGGYTDTQYF. CDR3 bases: TGTGCCTGGAGTGGGTCCAGCGGGGGCTACACAGATACGCAGTATTTT.

A few counts support this clonotype. V usage is TRBV5-4 and J usage is TRBJ2-5, with a weak D call TRBD2 (5 bases). The CDR3 is 21 residues long. The V end was cut by 0 bases, the J end by 0 bases, with 27 bases between. Germline V gene lookup returns CDR1 SGHNT and CDR2 YYREEE (reference sequence). The CDR3, as DNA: TGTGCCAGCAGCTTGGCCGGGTACGCAAGCGGCGCCTCTGGGCACCAAGAGACCCAGTACTTC. Translating gives CASSLAGYASGASGHQETQYF.

This clonotype was detected a few times. The chain carries TRBV7-2 and TRBJ2-3, with 12 bases matching TRBD2. V lost 3 bases and J lost 3; bases outside the gene matches: 13. Germline V gene sequence: CDR1 SGHTA, CDR2 FQGNSA. The CDR3 is 19 amino acids. In DNA, the CDR3 is TGTGCCAGCAGCTTGTCCCTAGCGGGGGGGCCGCTCAAGACAGATACGCAGTATTTT. Translation: CASSLSLAGGPLKTDTQYF.

Worth noting for this clonotype: The germline gene is not matched at one end of the junction; a read error may be the cause. The V call is TRBV5-1, the J call TRBJ2-5; 8 nucleotides align to TRBD1. CDR1 and CDR2 (germline): SGHRS, YFSETQ. The CDR3 covers 14 residues. The CDR3 here is CANSFGQGQETQYF. CDR3 coding DNA: TGCGCCAACAGCTTCGGACAGGGCCAGGAGACCCAGTACTTC.

The chain is built from TRBV6-2 or TRBV6-3 and TRBJ2-5; TRBD1 might be the D (5 bases). Trimming shortened V by 2 bases and J by 5 bases, and 12 bases separated the two germline ends. This CDR3 has 14 amino acids. Germline V gene data show CDR1 as MNHEY and CDR2 as SVGEGT. The CDR3 region has the DNA TGTGCCAGCAGTTACCCTTTAGGGGATGAGACCCAGTACTTC. As protein: CASSYPLGDETQYF.

This sequence joins TRBV3-1 and TRBJ1-2, with a weak D call TRBD1 (5 bases). The germline V and J ends were trimmed by 0 bases and 7 bases, with 18 bases remaining between them. CDR3 length: 16 residues. Germline V gene sequence: CDR1 LGHDT, CDR2 YNNKEL (reference sequence). CDR3 amino acids: CASSQDRMGLMAGYTF. CDR3 nucleotide sequence: TGTGCCAGCAGCCAAGATCGGATGGGGCTGATGGCTGGCTACACCTTC.

This clonotype was observed a few times. The chain couples TRBV29-1 to TRBJ1-2, with D uncertain. V lost 6 bases, J lost 4 bases, and 15 bases lay in between. The germline gives CDR1 SQVTM, CDR2 ANQGSEA. The CDR3 has 13 residues. The CDR3 DNA is TGCAGCGTCGTCACCACCGGCCGCTATGGCTACACCTTC. Protein product: CSVVTTGRYGYTF.